The 24 T cell receptor beta chains in this list originate from one sample, sequenced in a study of blood T cell repertoires in COVID-19. Measured with immunoSEQ multiplex PCR; TCRdb has only the in-frame clones, and not every one. The sample has about 68,000 clones; 65% to 90% are singletons. The specimen sequenced was peripheral blood. These receptors came from a man aged 50-60 years with acute or convalescent COVID-19.

The CDR3 DNA follows: TGTGCCAGCAGTTCCCCGACAGTGAACAACATTCAGTACTTC. This translates into CASSSPTVNNIQYF. V usage is TRBV6-5 and J usage is TRBJ2-4; possible D gene TRBD1, 5 bases. V was shortened by 4 bases and J by 7 bases, with 14 bases between the two germline ends. Germline values: CDR1 MNHEY, CDR2 SVGAGI. This CDR3 comprises 14 residues.

V and J are TRBV2 and TRBJ2-6; 10 bases map to TRBD1. Trimming took 5 bases from V and 4 from J; bases not matched to a gene: 5. This CDR3 has 16 residues. Germline assignment: CDR1 SNHLY and CDR2 FYNNEI. The CDR3 region has the DNA TGTGCCAGCAGTAGGGACAGGGGTGGCGGGGCCAACGTCCTGACTTTC. This codes for CASSRDRGGGANVLTF.

The chain joins TRBV2 to TRBJ2-2, with TRBD2 matching over 9 bases. The CDR3 is 18 residues long. J was trimmed by 0 bases and V by 5 bases; bases with no gene match: 10. Per the germline V gene, CDR1 is SNHLY and CDR2 is FYNNEI. The CDR3: CASSLRGSGGTNTGELFF. The CDR3 DNA reads TGTGCCAGCAGTTTAAGAGGTAGCGGGGGAACGAACACCGGGGAGCTGTTTTTT.

Concerning this clone: This sample also contains other DNA sequences that code for the same CDR3. This chain's CDR3 is CASSPGTGGYEQFF. CDR3 DNA sequence: TGTGCCAGCAGTCCCGGGACAGGGGGTTATGAGCAGTTCTTC. The chain is built from TRBV27 and TRBJ2-1; 11 bases are shared with TRBD1. After removal of 5 bases from V and 8 bases from J, the junction contained 5 bases not matched to a gene. The CDR3 is 14 amino acids. The germline gives CDR1 MNHEY, CDR2 SMNVEV (reference sequence).

This chain links TRBV7-9 with TRBJ2-6, with 7 nucleotides matching TRBD2. V gave up 11 bases and J gave up 0 bases; unmatched junction bases: 1. CDR3 length: 13 residues. Germline-derived CDR1 and CDR2 are SEHNR and FQNEAQ (reference sequence). The CDR3: CAWEGSGANVLTF. For the CDR3, the DNA is TGTGCCTGGGAGGGCTCTGGGGCCAACGTCCTGACTTTC.

This chain uses TRBV6-5 with TRBJ1-1; 7 nucleotides line up with TRBD1. CDR1 and CDR2 (germline): MNHEY, SVGAGI. This CDR3 region has 14 residues. Trimming took 3 bases from V and 3 from J; bases not matched to a gene: 4. CDR3 in amino acids: CASSYPGTDTEAFF. The CDR3 region has the DNA TGTGCCAGCAGTTATCCCGGGACAGACACTGAAGCTTTCTTT.

The chain couples TRBV7-9 to TRBJ2-5; 8 nucleotides line up with TRBD2. V gave up 1 base and J gave up 1 base; unmatched junction bases: 8. The CDR3 covers 17 residues. CDR1 SEHNR and CDR2 FQNEAQ come from the germline V gene (reference sequence). Here the CDR3 DNA reads TGTGCCAGCAGCTTAGAAGATAGCGGGGTGTTCCAAGAGACCCAGTACTTC. This codes for CASSLEDSGVFQETQYF. Using reference TRBV7-9 and TRBJ2-5 for the parts outside the CDR3, the full variable domain is DTGVSQNPRHKITKRGQNVTFRCDPISEHNRLYWYRQTLGQGPEFLTYFQNEAQLEKSRLLSDRFSAERPKGSFSTLEIQRTEQGDSAMYLCASSLEDSGVFQETQYFGPGTRLLVL.

The chain has TRBV11-2 and TRBJ2-3, with 9 bases identical to TRBD2. This CDR3 has 16 amino acids. The V and J ends lost 2 bases and 0 bases, in that order; junction bases with no gene match: 3. Looked up from germline, CDR1 is SGHAT and CDR2 is FQNNGV. CDR3 DNA: TGTGCCAGCAGCTTAAGTAGCGGGGGAAGCACAGATACGCAGTATTTT. This gives the protein CASSLSSGGSTDTQYF.

The rearrangement joins TRBV5-1 to TRBJ1-2, with D perhaps matching TRBD1 (5 bases). Per germline, CDR1 SGHRS and CDR2 YFSETQ. The CDR3 extends over 12 amino acids. With 2 bases removed from V and 8 bases from J, the gap between germline ends came to 10 bases. The CDR3 coding sequence is TGCGCCAGCAGCTTCGACAGTGGCGGCTACACCTTC. Translation: CASSFDSGGYTF.

The chain employs TRBV6-5 and TRBJ1-1; 9 nucleotides match TRBD1. Per germline, CDR1 MNHEY and CDR2 SVGAGI. J gave up 2 bases and V 7 bases, and 5 bases lay outside the gene matches. The CDR3 is made up of 14 amino acids. Here the CDR3 reads CASNKGQGNTEAFF. The CDR3 bases are TGTGCCAGCAATAAGGGACAGGGTAACACTGAAGCTTTCTTT.

This clone was seen once. V and J are TRBV7-8 and TRBJ2-3; tentatively, D is TRBD2 (5 bases). Germline loops: CDR1 SGHVS, CDR2 FQNEAQ. The V end lost 5 bases, the J end lost 0 bases, and 15 bases lay between the germline ends. The CDR3 spans 16 residues. The CDR3 region is CASSPLALGSTDTQYF. CDR3 sequence (DNA): TGTGCCAGCAGCCCCCTAGCCCTGGGCAGCACAGATACGCAGTATTTT.

This chain joins TRBV13 and TRBJ2-3; 8 nucleotides agree with TRBD2. The CDR3 consists of 16 residues. Trimming cost V 4 bases and J 2 bases; bases outside gene matches: 8. Looked up from germline, CDR1 is PRHDT and CDR2 is FYEKMQ (reference sequence). CDR3 region: CASSSRSGEVTDTQYF. The CDR3, as DNA: TGTGCCAGCAGCTCCCGTAGCGGGGAGGTCACAGATACGCAGTATTTT.

This chain links TRBV11-2 with TRBJ2-1, with D tentatively TRBD1 (6 bases). Germline assignment: CDR1 SGHAT and CDR2 FQNNGV. V lost 3 bases and J lost 4, with 13 bases in between. The CDR3 extends over 15 amino acids. This chain's CDR3 is CASSFTGWLYNEQFF. In DNA, the CDR3 is TGTGCCAGCAGCTTTACAGGGTGGCTATACAATGAGCAGTTCTTC.

The CDR3 here is CASSLFPRSLHSTDTQYF. CDR3 coding DNA: TGTGCCAGCAGTTTATTTCCTCGGTCTCTCCACAGCACAGATACGCAGTATTTT. The V and J genes are TRBV27 and TRBJ2-3; D gene ambiguous. The CDR3 spans 18 residues. CDR1 and CDR2 (germline): MNHEY, SMNVEV (reference sequence). V lost 1 base to trimming and J lost 0 bases, with 17 bases between them.

This clone was recorded a few times. V usage is TRBV7-9 and J usage is TRBJ2-7; no definite D call. Trimming pared 10 bases from V and 3 bases from J, leaving 19 bases between. CDR1 and CDR2 (germline): SEHNR, FQNEAQ (reference sequence). This CDR3 has 14 amino acids. DNA for the CDR3: TGTGCCACCAATACTCCCCCGTACCTCTACGAGCAGTACGTC. It translates to CATNTPPYLYEQYV.

This clone was recorded once. The rearrangement links TRBV3-1 (or the pseudogene TRBV3-2) to TRBJ1-6; no clear D gene. V was pared by 0 bases and J by 10 bases, with 16 bases between. From germline, CDR1 is LGHDT and CDR2 YNNKEL (reference sequence). This CDR3 spans 16 amino acids. The DNA of the CDR3 is TGTGCCAGCAGCCAAGATATTGTGGCGGCTCAGTCACCCCTCCACTTT. Translated, it gives CASSQDIVAAQSPLHF.

This chain uses TRBV6-2 or TRBV6-3 with TRBJ2-1, with TRBD2 matching 13 bases. The germline gives CDR1 MNHEY, CDR2 SVGEGT. CDR3 length equals 14 residues. The junction had 4 bases not matched to a gene; V was cut back by 4 bases and J by 10 bases. The CDR3 DNA sequence: TGTGCCAGCAGTTCCACTAGCGGGGGGGCCGAGCAGTTCTTC. It encodes CASSSTSGGAEQFF.

The chain recombines TRBV11-2 with TRBJ2-7; a possible D gene is TRBD1 (6 bases). In germline, CDR1 is SGHAT, CDR2 FQNNGV. Trimming took off 6 bases at V and 0 bases at J, with 18 bases between the two ends. This CDR3 is 16 amino acids long. CDR3 nucleotide sequence: TGTGCCAGCAGTCGTAGACCCGGGACACCCTCCTACGAGCAGTACTTC. It translates to CASSRRPGTPSYEQYF.

This clone was counted between two and nine times. This chain links TRBV3-1 (or the pseudogene TRBV3-2) with TRBJ2-6; no clear D. The germline V gene encodes CDR1 LGHDT and CDR2 YNNKEL (reference sequence). The CDR3 has 15 amino acids. V was clipped by 1 base and J by 2 bases, with 6 bases between them. The CDR3 DNA follows: TGTGCCAGCAGCCAAGGAGGAGCTGGGGCCAACGTCCTGACTTTC. Protein: CASSQGGAGANVLTF.

The chain couples TRBV5-1 to TRBJ1-1, with TRBD1 identical over 8 bases. Germline V gene sequence: CDR1 SGHRS, CDR2 YFSETQ. CDR3 size: 16 residues. With V trimmed by 4 bases and J by 0 bases, 8 bases remained unmatched. The CDR3 sequence is CASSPVTGVMNTEAFF. The CDR3 nucleotides read TGCGCCAGCAGCCCTGTGACAGGGGTGATGAACACTGAAGCTTTCTTT.

V is TRBV19 and J is TRBJ2-1; no firm D call. The germline CDR1 and CDR2 sequences are LNHDA and SQIVND (reference sequence). Trimming removed 3 bases from V and 4 bases from J, with 4 bases in between. The CDR3 spans 12 residues. Here the CDR3 DNA reads TGTGCCAGTAGTATCACATACAATGAGCAGTTCTTC. It yields the protein CASSITYNEQFF.

CDR3 amino acids: CASSEQGGTNEKLFF. The CDR3 nucleotides are TGTGCCAGCAGCGAACAGGGGGGAACTAATGAAAAACTGTTTTTT. The chain couples TRBV28 to TRBJ1-4; 8 bases agree with TRBD1. The V gene's germline CDR1 is MDHEN and CDR2 SYDVKM. The CDR3 length is 15 residues. The V and J ends lost 6 bases and 1 base, in that order; junction bases with no gene match: 4.

The J gene is TRBJ2-5, the V gene TRBV25-1, with 12 bases that match TRBD2. This CDR3 is built from 14 residues. The germline CDR1 and CDR2 sequences are MGHDK and SYGVNS. V shed 11 bases, J shed 1 base, and the junction held 5 bases outside the gene matches. DNA for the CDR3: TGTGCCCCAATACTAGCGGGGGGCCAAGAGACCCAGTACTTC. Amino acid sequence: CAPILAGGQETQYF. Full variable domain (rest looked up from reference TRBV25-1 and TRBJ2-5): EADIYQTPRYLVIGTGKKITLECSQTMGHDKMYWYQQDPGMELHLIHYSYGVNSTEKGDLSSESTVSRIRTEHFPLTLESARPSHTSQYLCAPILAGGQETQYFGPGTRLLVL.

The chain recombines TRBV19 with TRBJ2-1; TRBD1 matches at 12 bases. The CDR3 sequence is 15 residues long. The V gene's germline CDR1 is LNHDA and CDR2 SQIVND (reference sequence). V lost 5 bases to trimming and J lost 9 bases; unmatched junction nucleotides: 8. CDR3 sequence (DNA): TGTGCCAGTAGTGTCGACCGGGACAGGGGGCGTGAGCAGTTCTTC. Translated, it gives CASSVDRDRGREQFF.